Below are 9 T cell receptor beta chains sequenced from a single sample in a study of shared T cell receptors in the human thymus. Libraries were prepared by immunoSEQ multiplex PCR; TCRdb keeps only in-frame clonotypes and omits some of them. Of 600,000 to 900,000 clones in the sample, approximately 85% are singletons; the top ten hold about 0.0098%. The same sample was also used in a study of human thymus T cells.

Sequenced: thymocytes. Receptors originate from a girl under three years old with a congenital heart defect.

The CDR3 is CASSTSTWTVSGNTIYF. The DNA for the CDR3 is TGTGCCAGCAGTACCTCAACTTGGACAGTCTCTGGAAACACCATATATTTT. V usage is TRBV25-1 and J usage is TRBJ1-3, with a tentative D call TRBD1 (6 bases). The CDR3 is 17 residues long. The V and J ends lost 5 bases and 0 bases respectively, with 17 bases between them. Germline CDR1 and CDR2: MGHDK and SYGVNS.

V gene TRBV7-7 combines with J gene TRBJ2-7; TRBD2 might be the D (7 bases). This CDR3 spans 16 amino acids. Trimming took 5 bases from V and 5 from J, leaving 22 bases between them. In germline, CDR1 is SSHAT, CDR2 FNYEAQ (reference sequence). The CDR3 loop reads CASSQGRGLVSNEQYF. The CDR3 DNA reads TGTGCCAGCAGCCAGGGGCGGGGGCTTGTATCTAACGAGCAGTACTTC. Complete variable domain (other parts from reference TRBV7-7 and TRBJ2-7): GAGVSQSPRYKVTKRGQDVTLRCDPISSHATLYWYQQALGQGPEFLTYFNYEAQPDKSGLPSDRFSAERPEGSISTLTIQRTEQRDSAMYRCASSQGRGLVSNEQYFGPGTRLTVT.

This chain connects TRBV14 to TRBJ2-7; 7 bases align to TRBD2. The CDR3 contains 16 residues. Germline-derived CDR1 and CDR2 are SGHDN and FVKESK. Unmatched junction bases numbered 9, after V lost 4 bases and J lost 0 bases. DNA of the CDR3: TGTGCCAGCAGCCTGAGTGGGAGGGGACCCTCCTACGAGCAGTACTTC. It specifies CASSLSGRGPSYEQYF.

On this clone: In the same sample, other DNA sequences code for this CDR3. The V call is TRBV5-1, the J call TRBJ1-6; D unresolved. The V gene's germline CDR1 is SGHRS and CDR2 YFSETQ. V was clipped by 0 bases and J by 0 bases, with 10 bases between them. This CDR3 is built from 17 residues. This CDR3 is CASSLVQDSSYNSPLHF. The CDR3 DNA is TGCGCCAGCAGCTTGGTTCAGGATAGCTCCTATAATTCACCCCTCCACTTT.

J is TRBJ2-5 and V is TRBV7-9, with D possibly TRBD1 on 5 matching bases. The CDR3 length is 18 residues. Germline CDR1 is SEHNR and CDR2 is FQNEAQ (reference sequence). Trimming shortened V by 5 bases and J by 0 bases, and 22 bases separated the two germline ends. The CDR3 DNA sequence: TGTGCCAGCAGCCCGAGGCCCGACGCGACAGACTACCAAGAGACCCAGTACTTC. Its protein is CASSPRPDATDYQETQYF.

This chain connects TRBV2 to TRBJ1-1, with D uncertain. Germline CDR1 is SNHLY and CDR2 is FYNNEI. The CDR3 is made up of 14 amino acids. V gave up 6 bases and J gave up 0 bases, with 11 bases separating them. The CDR3, as DNA: TGTGCCAGCAGGGAGTCATCCATGAACACTGAAGCTTTCTTT. Its translation: CASRESSMNTEAFF.

This chain connects TRBV11-2 to TRBJ1-3; D call uncertain. V lost 0 bases, J lost 0 bases, and 9 bases lay in between. The CDR3 loop spans 16 amino acids. Germline CDR1 reads SGHAT; CDR2 reads FQNNGV. For the CDR3, the DNA is TGTGCCAGCAGCTTAGATCGGTTTACCTCTGGAAACACCATATATTTT. Protein product: CASSLDRFTSGNTIYF.

The chain joins TRBV28 to TRBJ2-7, with TRBD1 matching over 7 bases. The junction had 16 bases not matched to a gene; V was cut back by 2 bases and J by 0 bases. The length of the CDR3 is 19 residues. Germline-derived CDR1 and CDR2 are MDHEN and SYDVKM. The CDR3 protein is CASSLIITGDNPCSYEQYF. CDR3 bases: TGTGCCAGCAGTTTAATTATCACAGGGGATAATCCATGCTCCTACGAGCAGTACTTC.

The V gene is TRBV29-1, the J gene TRBJ2-7; tentative D call: TRBD2 (5 bases). Germline-derived CDR1 and CDR2 are SQVTM and ANQGSEA. V gave up 7 bases and J gave up 5 bases, with 18 bases separating them. The CDR3 is made up of 13 amino acids. The CDR3 DNA sequence: TGCAGCGCCGGACGTCCCGAGAGGGACGAGCAGTACTTC. This encodes CSAGRPERDEQYF.